The clone carrying this T cell receptor beta chain was seen ten or more times. The data belong to a study of molecular identifiers for immune sequencing clone quantification. Trimming cost V 3 bases and J 7 bases; bases outside gene matches: 5. The CDR3 covers 12 residues. CDR1 and CDR2 from the germline V gene are DFQATT and SNEGSKA (reference sequence). TCRdb passed the PCR reads through MiXCR, listing each CDR3 protein once. The sample contains about 640,000 distinct CDR3 sequences, just under 20% of which appear only once. J is TRBJ1-1 and V is TRBV20-1, with 7 bases that match TRBD1. The sequence was collected from a human donor in good health. Some libraries in this study had Jurkat cell RNA spiked in. The sequencing input was naive CD8+ T cells from blood, with Jurkat cell RNA spiked in. The subset: FACS-sorted CD8+CD4-CCR7+CD45RA+ naive T cells. CDR3 DNA sequence: TGCAGTGCTAGCCGACAGGGCGTTGAAGCTTTCTTT. Amino acids: CSASRQGVEAFF.